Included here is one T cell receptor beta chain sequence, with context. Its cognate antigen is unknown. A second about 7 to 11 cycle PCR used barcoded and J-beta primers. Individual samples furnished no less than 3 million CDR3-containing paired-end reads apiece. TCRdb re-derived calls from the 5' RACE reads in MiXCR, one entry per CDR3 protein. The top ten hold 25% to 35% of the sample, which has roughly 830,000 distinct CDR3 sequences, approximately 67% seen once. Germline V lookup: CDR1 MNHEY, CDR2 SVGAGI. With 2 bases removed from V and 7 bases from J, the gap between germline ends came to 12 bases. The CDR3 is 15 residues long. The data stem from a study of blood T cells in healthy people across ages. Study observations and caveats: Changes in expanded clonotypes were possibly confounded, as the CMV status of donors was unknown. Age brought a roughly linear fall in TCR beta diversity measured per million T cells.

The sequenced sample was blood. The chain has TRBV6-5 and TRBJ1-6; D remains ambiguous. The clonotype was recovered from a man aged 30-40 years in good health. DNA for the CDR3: TGTGCCAGCAGTTACGATGTGGCGGTCAATTCACCCCTCCACTTT. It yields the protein CASSYDVAVNSPLHF.